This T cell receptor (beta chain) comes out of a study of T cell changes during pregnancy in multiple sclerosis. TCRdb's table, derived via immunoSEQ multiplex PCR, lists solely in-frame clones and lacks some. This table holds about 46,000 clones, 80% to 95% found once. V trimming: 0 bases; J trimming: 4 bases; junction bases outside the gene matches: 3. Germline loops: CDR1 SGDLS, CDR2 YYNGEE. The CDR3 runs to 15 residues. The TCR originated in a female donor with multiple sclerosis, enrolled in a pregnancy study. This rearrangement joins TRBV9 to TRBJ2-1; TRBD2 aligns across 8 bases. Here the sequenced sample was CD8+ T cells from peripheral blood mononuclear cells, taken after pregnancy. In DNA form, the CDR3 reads TGTGCCAGCAGCGTAGACGCGGGAGGTTACAATGAGCAGTTCTTC. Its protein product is CASSVDAGGYNEQFF.